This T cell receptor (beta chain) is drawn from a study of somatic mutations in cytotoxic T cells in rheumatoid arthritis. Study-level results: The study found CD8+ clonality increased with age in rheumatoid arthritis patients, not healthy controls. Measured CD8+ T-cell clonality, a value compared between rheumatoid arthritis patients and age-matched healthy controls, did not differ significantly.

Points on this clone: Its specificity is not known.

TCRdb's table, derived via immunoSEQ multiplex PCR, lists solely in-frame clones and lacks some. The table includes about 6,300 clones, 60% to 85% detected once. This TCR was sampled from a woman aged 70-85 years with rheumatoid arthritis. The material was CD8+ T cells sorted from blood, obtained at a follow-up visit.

The CDR3 bases are TGTGCCAGCAGCGGGAGCGTAGCGAACACCGGGGAGCTGTTTTTT. It is translated as CASSGSVANTGELFF. The rearrangement links TRBV9 to TRBJ2-2; D gene ambiguous. With 3 bases removed from V and 0 bases from J, the gap between germline ends came to 9 bases. The CDR3 contains 15 residues. Germline CDR1 and CDR2: SGDLS and YYNGEE.